This T cell receptor (beta chain) came from a study of technical replicates of blood from a handful of donors. The length of the CDR3 is 14 residues. V was shortened by 7 bases and J by 6 bases, with 15 bases between the two germline ends. The V gene's germline CDR1 is WSHSY and CDR2 SAAADI. Sequencing used immunoSEQ multiplex PCR; TCRdb keeps in-frame clones, though not all of them. The sample yields about 90,000 clones, about nine tenths seen once. The rearrangement joins TRBV10-2 to TRBJ2-2, with D perhaps TRBD1 (5 bases). The clonotype comes from a human donor in good health. The sample comprised T cells isolated from PBMCs. Here the CDR3 DNA reads TGCGCCAGCAAAGGGGTCGGTCTGTCCGGGGAGCTGTTTTTT. Residues: CASKGVGLSGELFF.